These 24 T cell receptor beta chains share one sample of origin, sequenced in a study of blood T cell repertoires in COVID-19 (dated by TCRdb to 2018 to 2020). Libraries came from the immunoSEQ multiplex PCR assay. TCRdb retrieved this table from immuneACCESS and kept in-frame rearrangements only. Not all clones are present; in checked studies, unresolved V genes account for under half, and no reason is known for the remainder. The table for this sample lists 150,000 to 200,000 clones; more than 65% of them were counted only once. The top ten constitute 8.1% of the sample. The sample was peripheral blood. These receptors all stem from a woman aged 55-69 years with COVID-19, enrolled during active disease.

The chain uses TRBV18 and TRBJ1-2; the match to TRBD1 covers 8 bases. CDR3 length equals 14 residues. Germline V gene sequence: CDR1 KGHSH, CDR2 LQKENI. V gave up 5 bases and J gave up 7 bases; unmatched junction bases: 9. CDR3 DNA: TGTGCCAGCTCAGAAAATCAGGGGGCGCCTGGCTACACCTTC. Translation: CASSENQGAPGYTF.

Note on this clone: Other DNA sequences in the sample encode the same CDR3. The chain is built from TRBV5-1 and TRBJ2-2, with D perhaps matching TRBD1 (6 bases). The CDR3 loop spans 16 amino acids. Looked up from germline, CDR1 is SGHRS and CDR2 is YFSETQ. Trimming removed 0 bases at V and 0 bases at J, with 9 bases between. In DNA form, the CDR3 reads TGCGCCAGCAGCTTGGATAGGGGGACGAACACCGGGGAGCTGTTTTTT. It yields the protein CASSLDRGTNTGELFF.

V usage is TRBV11-3 and J usage is TRBJ2-1; 9 bases match TRBD1. From germline, CDR1 is SGHNT and CDR2 YENEEA. The J segment lost 5 bases and the V segment lost 1 base, leaving 6 bases of the junction unmatched. The CDR3 is made up of 16 amino acids. CDR3 sequence (DNA): TGTGCCAGCAGCTTAGGGACAGGGGAGCGGAACAATGAGCAGTTCTTC. The encoded protein is CASSLGTGERNNEQFF.

A few counts support this clone. The chain couples TRBV6-5 to TRBJ2-5; D may be TRBD1 (5 bases). This CDR3 is 14 amino acids long. Germline CDR1 MNHEY, CDR2 SVGAGI. Trimming stripped 0 bases from V and 5 bases from J, with 10 bases between. This CDR3 reads CASSYSQVVETQYF. CDR3 in DNA: TGTGCCAGCAGTTACTCACAGGTTGTGGAGACCCAGTACTTC.

The rearrangement joins TRBV2 to TRBJ2-1; 10 bases map to TRBD2. Looked up from germline, CDR1 is SNHLY and CDR2 is FYNNEI. The CDR3 is 15 residues long. V lost 4 bases to trimming and J lost 7 bases; unmatched junction nucleotides: 7. CDR3 bases: TGTGCCAGCAGTGGGGGGACTAGCGTAAGTAATGAGCAGTTCTTC. This gives the protein CASSGGTSVSNEQFF.

The V call is TRBV9, the J call TRBJ1-3; D is undetermined. The germline V and J ends were trimmed by 5 bases and 0 bases, with 9 bases remaining between them. The V gene's germline CDR1 is SGDLS and CDR2 YYNGEE. This CDR3 region has 14 residues. The CDR3, as DNA: TGTGCCAGCAGACCCGGGATCTCTGGAAACACCATATATTTT. Protein sequence: CASRPGISGNTIYF. Full variable domain (rest looked up from reference TRBV9 and TRBJ1-3): DSGVTQTPKHLITATGQRVTLRCSPRSGDLSVYWYQQSLDQGLQFLIQYYNGEERAKGNILERFSAQQFPDLHSELNLSSLELGDSALYFCASRPGISGNTIYFGEGSWLTVV.

This chain joins TRBV5-4 and TRBJ2-1; 12 nucleotides agree with TRBD2. Unmatched junction bases numbered 7, after V lost 0 bases and J lost 9 bases. The germline CDR1 and CDR2 sequences are SGHNT and YYREEE (reference sequence). The CDR3 covers 16 residues. In DNA form, the CDR3 reads TGTGCCAGCAGCTTGGGCCTAGCGGGAGGGCCAGGTGAGCAGTTCTTC. Translation: CASSLGLAGGPGEQFF.

This clone was seen many times. The chain carries TRBV13 and TRBJ2-5; 8 nucleotides match TRBD2. There are 16 residues in the CDR3. Germline-derived CDR1 and CDR2 are PRHDT and FYEKMQ (reference sequence). V lost 5 bases, J lost 4 bases, and 12 bases stayed unmatched. Here the CDR3 DNA reads TGTGCCAGCAGCCAACGAACGGGAGGGCGGATAGAGACCCAGTACTTC. Translating it yields CASSQRTGGRIETQYF.

The chain recombines TRBV6-5 with TRBJ2-7; D possibly corresponds to TRBD2 (6 bases). The V end was cut by 2 bases, the J end by 1 base, with 12 bases between. CDR1 is MNHEY, CDR2 SVGAGI, per germline. CDR3 length equals 15 residues. CDR3 bases: TGTGCCAGCAGTTACGCTCAGGGACTTTCCTACGAGCAGTACTTC. Protein sequence: CASSYAQGLSYEQYF.

This chain joins TRBV5-1 and TRBJ2-7; 9 positions agree with TRBD1. CDR3 length: 15 residues. Germline lookup yields CDR1 SGHRS and CDR2 YFSETQ. The J segment lost 4 bases and the V segment lost 1 base, leaving 6 bases of the junction unmatched. The DNA of the CDR3 is TGCGCCAGCAGCTTGATCGGACAGGGGCGGTACGAGCAGTACTTC. This codes for CASSLIGQGRYEQYF.

This clone occurred a few times. V is TRBV2 and J is TRBJ1-1; tentatively, D is TRBD1 (5 bases). The length of the CDR3 is 13 residues. Germline CDR1 is SNHLY and CDR2 is FYNNEI. Trimming stripped 7 bases from V and 0 bases from J, with 9 bases between. The CDR3 DNA reads TGTGCCAGCATGGGGGGTCTGAACACTGAAGCTTTCTTT. It yields the protein CASMGGLNTEAFF. Drawing the rest from reference TRBV2 and TRBJ1-1, the complete variable domain is EPEVTQTPSHQVTQMGQEVILRCVPISNHLYFYWYRQILGQKVEFLVSFYNNEISEKSEIFDDQFSVERPDGSNFTLKIRSTKLEDSAMYFCASMGGLNTEAFFGQGTRLTVV.

The V gene is TRBV29-1, the J gene TRBJ2-3; 7 bases agree with TRBD2. From germline, CDR1 is SQVTM and CDR2 ANQGSEA. Losses at the gene ends were 4 bases for V and 1 base for J; bases not matched to a gene: 5. The CDR3 contains 14 residues. The CDR3 sequence: CSVGRGGGTDTQYF. CDR3 sequence (DNA): TGCAGCGTTGGCCGGGGAGGGGGCACAGATACGCAGTATTTT.

V gene TRBV2 combines with J gene TRBJ2-1, with TRBD2 matching over 7 bases. CDR3 size: 15 residues. The V segment lost 4 bases and the J segment 2 bases; nucleotides outside the gene matches: 5. Germline CDR1 is SNHLY and CDR2 is FYNNEI. The CDR3 loop reads CASSVGGRAYNEQFF. In DNA form, the CDR3 reads TGTGCCAGCAGTGTAGGAGGGAGGGCCTACAATGAGCAGTTCTTC. The whole variable domain, remainder taken from reference TRBV2 and TRBJ2-1, is EPEVTQTPSHQVTQMGQEVILRCVPISNHLYFYWYRQILGQKVEFLVSFYNNEISEKSEIFDDQFSVERPDGSNFTLKIRSTKLEDSAMYFCASSVGGRAYNEQFFGPGTRLTVL.

In DNA form, the CDR3 reads TGTGCTATAGGGGGAGATGGGGACAGGGGATACCAAGAGACCCAGTACTTC. Residues: CAIGGDGDRGYQETQYF. The chain employs TRBV7-9 and TRBJ2-5; 10 bases are a match to TRBD1. CDR1 SEHNR and CDR2 FQNEAQ come from the germline V gene (reference sequence). The CDR3 has 17 residues. The full variable domain, completed using reference TRBV7-9 and TRBJ2-5, is DTGVSQNPRHKITKRGQNVTFRCDPISEHNRLYWYRQTLGQGPEFLTYFQNEAQLEKSRLLSDRFSAERPKGSFSTLEIQRTEQGDSAMYLCAIGGDGDRGYQETQYFGPGTRLLVL.

The V gene is TRBV10-2, the J gene TRBJ2-7; TRBD1 agrees at 8 bases. The germline CDR1 and CDR2 sequences are WSHSY and SAAADI. This CDR3 contains 16 residues. After removal of 0 bases from V and 6 bases from J, the junction contained 10 bases not matched to a gene. CDR3 in amino acids: CASSESGQAIPREQYV. The CDR3, as DNA: TGCGCCAGCAGTGAGTCGGGACAGGCGATACCTCGCGAGCAGTACGTC.

The chain couples TRBV7-2 to TRBJ2-3; TRBD2 matches 8 bases. The CDR3 is 15 residues long. Germline-derived CDR1 and CDR2 are SGHTA and FQGNSA. V shed 5 bases, J shed 6 bases, and the junction held 10 bases outside the gene matches. The CDR3 DNA reads TGTGCCAGCAGCACCAGACTAGCGTATTCGGATACGCAGTATTTT. This encodes CASSTRLAYSDTQYF. The variable domain in full, completed from reference TRBV7-2 and TRBJ2-3, reads GAGVSQSPSNKVTEKGKDVELRCDPISGHTALYWYRQSLGQGLEFLIYFQGNSAPDKSGLPSDRFSAERTGGSVSTLTIQRTQQEDSAVYLCASSTRLAYSDTQYFGPGTRLTVL.

The V gene is TRBV18, the J gene TRBJ2-5, with D possibly being TRBD1 (6 bases). This CDR3 is built from 13 residues. In germline, CDR1 is KGHSH, CDR2 LQKENI. V lost 3 bases and J 9 bases, leaving 14 bases between the germline ends. CDR3 amino acids: CASSPTGIEAQYF. In DNA form, the CDR3 reads TGTGCCAGCTCACCGACAGGAATTGAAGCCCAGTACTTC.

This clone appeared once. The chain recombines TRBV3-1 (or the pseudogene TRBV3-2) with TRBJ1-2, with a tentative D call TRBD1 (6 bases). Trimming took off 4 bases at V and 8 bases at J, with 17 bases between the two ends. CDR1 and CDR2 from the germline V gene are LGHDT and YNNKEL (reference sequence). This CDR3 region has 14 residues. The CDR3 DNA is TGTGCCAGCAGCCCGACCACAGGGATGACGGGCTACACCTTC. This gives the protein CASSPTTGMTGYTF.

The CDR3 loop is CASSYSRIRGSSQETQYF. The CDR3 DNA reads TGTGCCAGCAGTTACTCGAGGATCAGGGGCAGTTCCCAAGAGACCCAGTACTTC. V usage is TRBV6-2 or TRBV6-3 and J usage is TRBJ2-5, with D maybe TRBD1 (6 bases). Deletions cut 0 bases from V and 1 base from J, with 18 bases between. The germline V gene has CDR1 MNHEY and CDR2 SVGEGT. CDR3 length: 18 amino acids.

The chain couples TRBV3-1 (or the pseudogene TRBV3-2) to TRBJ1-4; 10 positions match TRBD1. This CDR3 is 15 amino acids long. Trimming at V came to 2 bases and at J to 8 bases, leaving 5 bases not matched to a gene. Germline values: CDR1 LGHDT, CDR2 YNNKEL (reference sequence). The CDR3 region is CASSQPRQGAEKLFF. CDR3 nucleotide sequence: TGTGCCAGCAGCCAACCGAGACAGGGGGCGGAAAAACTGTTTTTT.

This chain uses TRBV19 with TRBJ1-2; TRBD1 is a possible D gene (5 bases). This CDR3 comprises 14 residues. The germline CDR1 and CDR2 sequences are LNHDA and SQIVND (reference sequence). Trimming shortened V by 3 bases and J by 5 bases, and 13 bases separated the two germline ends. This CDR3 reads CASSIRTEGYGYTF. The CDR3 DNA follows: TGTGCCAGTAGTATTAGGACGGAGGGGTATGGCTACACCTTC.

The chain couples TRBV4-1 to TRBJ2-2; 10 bases align to TRBD2. Trimming took 5 bases from V and 6 from J; bases not matched to a gene: 9. Germline V gene sequence: CDR1 MGHRA, CDR2 YSYEKL. CDR3 length: 16 amino acids. The CDR3 DNA sequence: TGCGCCAGCAGCGCCATAGCGGGGGGTTTAGCCGGGGAGCTGTTTTTT. It codes for CASSAIAGGLAGELFF.

This rearrangement joins TRBV13 to TRBJ1-2; 10 bases map to TRBD1. The CDR3 loop spans 16 amino acids. V gave up 3 bases and J gave up 8 bases; unmatched junction bases: 12. Germline CDR1 PRHDT, CDR2 FYEKMQ (reference sequence). CDR3 sequence: CASSFSGTGEVGGYTF. The DNA of the CDR3 is TGTGCCAGCAGCTTTTCCGGGACAGGGGAGGTGGGCGGCTACACCTTC.

The V gene is TRBV27, the J gene TRBJ2-3; D gene ambiguous. Trimming stripped 3 bases from V and 6 bases from J, with 4 bases between. From germline, CDR1 is MNHEY and CDR2 SMNVEV (reference sequence). The CDR3 has 11 residues. CDR3 coding DNA: TGTGCCAGCAGTTTCCGGGATACGCAGTATTTT. This encodes CASSFRDTQYF.